The rows below give T cell receptor beta chains drawn from one sample of a study of T cell responses to AZD1222 COVID-19 vaccine. Only in-frame clones appear in the TCRdb table, and some are missing; sequencing was by immunoSEQ multiplex PCR. The profile shows about 86,000 clones, roughly 89% of them singletons. Source: peripheral blood, taken on day 0 of AZD1222 vaccination. These TCRs come from an adult in good health. Both conserved end residues are part of each CDR3. A D gene is named only where the DNA matches it firmly. Clone size is not always given. Where it is, it says once, few, many or a class for expanded clones.

>.|TRBJ1-1|.|TRBV19
CASNQGGGTEAFF
TGTGCCAGTAACCAGGGCGGGGGTACTGAAGCTTTCTTT
>TRBD1|TRBJ2-7|.|TRBV6-4
CASRTRDRARYEQYF
TGTGCCAGCAGGACCCGGGACAGGGCCCGTTACGAGCAGTACTTC
>.|TRBJ2-1|.|TRBV7-9
CASTPITEIAAYNEQFF
TGTGCCAGCACACCAATTACGGAGATAGCGGCCTACAATGAGCAGTTCTTC
>.|TRBJ2-2|once|TRBV7-8
CASSSFHTGELFF
TGTGCCAGCAGCTCGTTCCACACCGGGGAGCTGTTTTTT
>.|TRBJ1-5|.|TRBV7-2
CASSLAGGNQPQHF
TGTGCCAGCAGCTTAGCGGGGGGCAATCAGCCCCAGCATTTT
>.|TRBJ1-5|.|TRBV28
CASSTSNQPQHF
TGTGCCAGCAGCACTAGCAATCAGCCCCAGCATTTT
>.|TRBJ1-2|once|TRBV7-9
CASSVNGFSGYTF
TGTGCCAGCAGCGTAAATGGATTCAGCGGCTACACCTTC
>.|TRBJ2-7|few|TRBV5-4
CASSLATGQAYEQYF
TGTGCCAGCAGCTTGGCGACGGGGCAGGCCTACGAGCAGTACTTC
>TRBD1|TRBJ2-6|.|TRBV5-4
CASSPRTGAISGANVLTF
TGTGCCAGCAGCCCCCGGACAGGGGCGATCTCTGGGGCCAACGTCCTGACTTTC
>.|TRBJ1-3|.|TRBV27
CASRRRGGNTIYF
TGTGCCAGCAGGAGGAGGGGAGGAAACACCATATATTTT
>.|TRBJ1-1|.|TRBV29-1
CSVAGVGGEAFF
TGCAGCGTTGCCGGGGTCGGAGGTGAAGCTTTCTTT
>.|TRBJ1-1|.|TRBV4-1
CASSQGEGVGEAFF
TGCGCCAGCAGCCAAGGCGAGGGGGTCGGTGAAGCTTTCTTT
>TRBD1|TRBJ2-7|.|TRBV30
CAWKADRGQNEQYF
TGTGCCTGGAAAGCGGACAGGGGCCAGAACGAGCAGTACTTC
>TRBD2|TRBJ2-1|.|TRBV9
CASSVASGRGLDEQFF
TGTGCCAGCAGCGTAGCTAGCGGGAGGGGGTTAGATGAGCAGTTCTTC
>TRBD1|TRBJ2-5|.|TRBV5-1
CASSYTGGGQETQYF
TGCGCCAGCAGCTATACAGGGGGAGGCCAAGAGACCCAGTACTTC
>TRBD1|TRBJ1-4|.|TRBV30
CAWTHDRVGEKLFF
TGTGCCTGGACCCACGACAGGGTGGGCGAAAAACTGTTTTTT
>.|TRBJ2-7|once|TRBV14
CASSPYRVWEQYF
TGTGCCAGCAGTCCCTATCGTGTGTGGGAGCAGTACTTC
>.|TRBJ1-4|.|TRBV25-1
CASSERQSRSTNEKLFF
TGTGCCAGCAGTGAGAGACAGAGTCGCTCAACTAATGAAAAACTGTTTTTT
>TRBD2|TRBJ2-3|.|TRBV19
CASSIAGGGLVDTQYF
TGTGCCAGTAGTATTGCCGGGGGGGGCCTAGTAGATACGCAGTATTTT
>.|TRBJ1-4|.|TRBV23-1
CASGPTLGKGLATNEKLFF
TGCGCCAGCGGGCCTACCTTGGGGAAGGGCCTCGCAACTAATGAAAAACTGTTTTTT
>.|TRBJ1-2|.|TRBV12-5
CASGLGFGRADTF
TGTGCTAGTGGTTTGGGTTTCGGTCGGGCGGACACCTTC
>.|TRBJ1-3|.|TRBV7-2
CASSLIWQSSGNTIYF
TGTGCCAGCAGCTTAATTTGGCAGAGCTCTGGAAACACCATATATTTT
>.|TRBJ2-7|.|TRBV29-1
CSVGRGIYEQYF
TGCAGCGTTGGAAGGGGCATCTACGAGCAGTACTTC
>.|TRBJ2-7|.|TRBV3-1/TRBV3-2
CASSQVGDTYEQYF
TGTGCCAGCAGCCAAGTAGGGGACACCTACGAGCAGTACTTC
>TRBD1|TRBJ1-4|.|TRBV19
CASRWLSAGTGDEKLFF
TGTGCCAGTAGGTGGCTTAGCGCGGGGACAGGGGATGAAAAACTGTTTTTT
>TRBD2|TRBJ2-5|.|TRBV6-4
CASSDSTTSGEVETQYF
TGTGCCAGCAGTGACTCCACGACTAGCGGGGAGGTAGAGACCCAGTACTTC
>TRBD1|TRBJ1-4|.|TRBV6-5
CASRKGAEDEKLFF
TGTGCCAGCAGAAAGGGGGCAGAGGATGAAAAACTGTTTTTT
>.|TRBJ1-5|.|TRBV30
CAWSPGQSSNQPQHF
TGTGCCTGGAGTCCGGGACAAAGTAGCAATCAGCCCCAGCATTTT
>TRBD1|TRBJ1-1|.|TRBV27
CASSLLEGAKEAFF
TGTGCCAGCAGTTTATTGGAGGGGGCGAAGGAAGCTTTCTTT
>TRBD1|TRBJ2-2|.|TRBV9
CASSGGTGATGELFF
TGTGCCAGCAGCGGAGGGACAGGGGCGACCGGGGAGCTGTTTTTT
>.|TRBJ1-5|.|TRBV7-8
CASSLTTGYQPQHF
TGTGCCAGCAGCTTAACGACAGGCTATCAGCCCCAGCATTTT
>.|TRBJ1-5|.|TRBV28
CASSPDGTSNQPQHF
TGTGCCAGCAGTCCGGACGGTACGAGCAATCAGCCCCAGCATTTT
>.|TRBJ2-1|.|TRBV30
CAWVGAALGSYNEQFF
TGTGCCTGGGTGGGGGCCGCCTTGGGTTCCTACAATGAGCAGTTCTTC
>.|TRBJ2-7|once|TRBV3-1/TRBV3-2
CASSQGGVGVLFF
TGTGCCAGCAGCCAGGGAGGCGTGGGAGTACTGTTCTTC
>.|TRBJ2-5|.|TRBV3-1/TRBV3-2
CASSRRREEETQYF
TGTGCCAGCAGCCGCCGGAGGGAGGAAGAGACCCAGTACTTC
>.|TRBJ1-5|.|TRBV5-8
CASSLGRRGQPQHF
TGTGCCAGCAGCTTGGGTCGCCGGGGTCAGCCCCAGCATTTT
>TRBD1|TRBJ1-1|.|TRBV25-1
CASRGQGLPNTEAFF
TGTGCCAGCAGGGGACAGGGACTACCGAACACTGAAGCTTTCTTT
>TRBD1|TRBJ1-2|.|TRBV27
CASSLWGGRGTGNGYTF
TGTGCCAGCAGTTTATGGGGTGGGAGAGGGACAGGGAATGGCTACACCTTC
>.|TRBJ2-7|once|TRBV5-4
CASSLGGSTKEQYF
TGTGCCAGCAGCTTGGGGGGCTCTACGAAGGAGCAGTACTTC
>TRBD1|TRBJ1-1|.|TRBV28
CASGDGQVWGTEAFF
TGTGCCAGCGGGGACGGACAGGTATGGGGGACTGAAGCTTTCTTT
>TRBD1|TRBJ2-1|.|TRBV19
CASSSGAGGPSSQFF
TGTGCCAGTAGTAGTGGGGCAGGGGGCCCTAGCTCGCAGTTCTTC
>TRBD1|TRBJ1-2|.|TRBV6-5
CASSYWTGEGYGYTF
TGTGCCAGCAGTTACTGGACAGGGGAGGGGTATGGCTACACCTTC